This TCR beta chain was sequenced for a study of shared clonotypes between healthy human individuals. Background on the study: Donor composition was two women and three men, aged 18 to 49. CD4 naive and memory got three plates each, CD8 naive two, CD8 memory one.

Study-wide findings and caveats: Tissue TCR repertoires likely differ from these blood-only repertoires.

It was CD45RO-negative cells, positively selected for CCR7, that made up naive CD8 cells, with terminally differentiated effector memory CD45RA+ cells excluded. A word on this clone: Its target is not known.

TCRdb keeps only in-frame clones here, not all; method: immunoSEQ multiplex PCR. In the table there are roughly 2.1 million clones, about 93% of which are singletons. The length of the CDR3 is 12 residues. Trimming at V came to 7 bases and at J to 7 bases, leaving 9 bases not matched to a gene. CDR1 is SQVTM, CDR2 ANQGSEA, per germline. This sequence originates from a man between 18 and 29 years old in good health. Some clones in this sample may be carry-over from other donors' samples. Sequenced input: naive CD8+ T cells from PBMCs. The rearrangement joins TRBV29-1 to TRBJ2-7, with 8 bases matching TRBD1. The CDR3 is CSAYRGTGEQYF. CDR3 sequence (DNA): TGCAGCGCCTACAGGGGGACGGGAGAGCAGTACTTC.